This is a list of T cell receptor beta chains from one sample in a study of cytomegalovirus exposure and HLA in healthy donors. The repertoire was sequenced with immunoSEQ multiplex PCR; TCRdb's copy has only in-frame clones and lacks some. The data show 150,000 to 200,000 clones, with over 75% seen just once and 1.1% to 1.5% held by the top ten. The sequenced sample consisted of PBMCs. These receptors were taken from a woman aged 25-40 years in good health and CMV-seronegative. Both conserved end residues are part of each CDR3. The D gene is left open where the match is weak. Clone size, where shown, is once, few, many, or a class for clones that have expanded.

TRBJ1-1 | few | . | TRBV9 | TGTGCCAGCAGCGTAACACAGGACACTGAAGCTTTCTTT | CASSVTQDTEAFF
TRBJ2-7 | . | TRBD1 | TRBV5-4 | TGTGCCAGCAGCTTTCAGGGGGCTTACTCCTACGAGCAGTACTTC | CASSFQGAYSYEQYF
TRBJ2-3 | . | . | TRBV12-2 | TGTGCAAGTCGCTTAGCGGGGGGGGCAGATACGCAGTATTTT | CASRLAGGADTQYF
TRBJ1-2 | . | . | TRBV5-4 | TGTGCCAGCAGCTTGTTTGGGGAGGTAGTTGGTGGCTACACCTTC | CASSLFGEVVGGYTF
TRBJ1-1 | . | TRBD1 | TRBV5-1 | TGCGCCAGCAGCTCCTGGACAGGTCTGAACACTGAAGCTTTCTTT | CASSSWTGLNTEAFF
TRBJ1-3 | . | . | TRBV6-5 | TGTGCCAGCAGCGGACAGCTTTCTGGAAACACCATATATTTT | CASSGQLSGNTIYF
TRBJ1-5 | . | . | TRBV28 | TGTGCCAGCAGTTTCCCGGAGACCCGCCAGCCCCAGCATTTT | CASSFPETRQPQHF
TRBJ1-6 | . | . | TRBV5-1 | TGCGCCAGCAGCTTGCCTGGGGGGAATTCACCCCTCCACTTT | CASSLPGGNSPLHF
TRBJ2-1 | . | . | TRBV5-1 | TGCGCCAGCAGCTTTCAACAGGGCTATGAGCAGTTCTTC | CASSFQQGYEQFF
TRBJ2-5 | . | . | TRBV18 | TGTGCCAGCTCACCGGACTACCTAAAAGAGACCCAGTACTTC | CASSPDYLKETQYF
TRBJ1-1 | . | TRBD1 | TRBV11-3 | TGTGCCAGCAGCCCAGGACAGGGGGTTGCTTTCTTT | CASSPGQGVAFF
TRBJ2-7 | . | TRBD2 | TRBV7-6 | TGTGCCAGCAGCTTAGTGGGGGGGTCGGGGGAGCAGTACTTC | CASSLVGGSGEQYF
TRBJ2-2 | . | TRBD1 | TRBV15 | TGTGCCACCCTATCGCCGACAGGGTTGAACACCGGGGAGCTGTTTTTT | CATLSPTGLNTGELFF
TRBJ2-7 | . | TRBD1 | TRBV27 | TGTGCCACCCTAAACCCGGGACAGCAGAACGAGCAGTACTTC | CATLNPGQQNEQYF
TRBJ1-2 | . | . | TRBV5-1 | TGCGCCAGCAGCTTGGATGCGGGAAGCTATGGCTACACCTTC | CASSLDAGSYGYTF
TRBJ2-1 | many | TRBD2 | TRBV6-1 | TGTGCCAGCGGACGTGGGGGGGACAATGAGCAGTTCTTC | CASGRGGDNEQFF
TRBJ2-5 | . | . | TRBV7-8 | TGTGCCAGCAGCTCGGTCAGGGGTAAAGAGACCCAGTACTTC | CASSSVRGKETQYF
TRBJ2-5 | . | . | TRBV10-3 | TGTGCCTTCAGGCCATGGGGGCAGGGGGAGACCCAGTACTTC | CAFRPWGQGETQYF
TRBJ2-4 | . | . | TRBV19 | TGTGCCAACCACGGTATAGCCAAAAACATTCAGTACTTC | CANHGIAKNIQYF
TRBJ1-5 | . | . | TRBV2 | TGTGCCAGCAGTCGACCACTAACTGATCAGCCCCAGCATTTT | CASSRPLTDQPQHF
TRBJ2-2 | few | . | TRBV2 | TGTGCCAGCAGTGAAGCGGGTGGGGCCCCCGGGGAGCTGTTTTTT | CASSEAGGAPGELFF
TRBJ1-1 | . | . | TRBV2 | TGTGCCAGCAGGCCACGAAGCGGGGGTTTGACTGAAGCTTTCTTT | CASRPRSGGLTEAFF
TRBJ2-1 | . | TRBD2 | TRBV2 | TGTGCCAGCAGAACCCTAGCGGATACATCCCACGGTGAGCAGTTCTTC | CASRTLADTSHGEQFF
TRBJ2-3 | once | . | TRBV5-1 | TGCGCCAGCAGCCCGGGTCCAGGGGAAGTGACAGATACGCAGTATTTT | CASSPGPGEVTDTQYF
TRBJ2-1 | few | . | TRBV13 | TGTGCCAGCAGCCCCAAGGGACTGGGATACAATGAGCAGTTCTTC | CASSPKGLGYNEQFF
TRBJ1-5 | . | TRBD1 | TRBV5-6 | TGTGCCAGCAGCGCGACAGGGGTTAGCAATCAGCCCCAGCATTTT | CASSATGVSNQPQHF
TRBJ2-1 | . | . | TRBV25-1 | TGTGCCAGCAGTGAATTTGTGAGCTACAATGAGCAGTTCTTC | CASSEFVSYNEQFF
TRBJ1-6 | . | . | TRBV30 | TGTGCGCACCATACAGGGTCAAGGAATTCACCCCTCCACTTT | CAHHTGSRNSPLHF
TRBJ1-5 | . | TRBD1 | TRBV27 | TGTGCCAGCAGTTTTAGGGGGCGAGGTCAGCCCCAGCATTTT | CASSFRGRGQPQHF
TRBJ2-6 | . | . | TRBV10-3 | TGTGCCATCAGCCCTCTAGTCTCTGGGGCCAACGTCCTGACTTTC | CAISPLVSGANVLTF
TRBJ2-2 | . | . | TRBV14 | TGTGCCAGCAGCCCCATGAACACCGGGGAGCTGTTTTTT | CASSPMNTGELFF
TRBJ2-7 | . | TRBD1 | TRBV14 | TGTGCCAGCAGCCAGCCGGGACAGGGCTCTACCTACGAGCAGTACTTC | CASSQPGQGSTYEQYF
TRBJ1-2 | . | TRBD1 | TRBV19 | TGTGCCAGTAGTATAGGGGGACAGATCTATGGCTACACCTTC | CASSIGGQIYGYTF
TRBJ2-1 | . | . | TRBV4-2 | TGTGCCAGCAGCCAAGATTCGACAGGAACCTACAATGAGCAGTTCTTC | CASSQDSTGTYNEQFF
TRBJ2-7 | few | . | TRBV30 | TGTGCCTGGAGCACGAAGGCAGATTTTTGGAGGAAGGAGCAGTACTTC | CAWSTKADFWRKEQYF
TRBJ1-2 | . | TRBD1 | TRBV6-5 | TGTGCCAGCAGAAGGACAGGGTGGGCGGACTATGGCTACACCTTC | CASRRTGWADYGYTF
TRBJ2-2 | few | TRBD2 | TRBV30 | TGTGCCTGGAGTGTTCTTGGGGCTGGGGGGGACACCGGGGAGCTGTTTTTT | CAWSVLGAGGDTGELFF
TRBJ1-4 | . | TRBD1 | TRBV5-1 | TGCGCCAGTCAACAGGGGACTAGGTCAACTAATGAAAAACTGTTTTTT | CASQQGTRSTNEKLFF
TRBJ2-2 | . | TRBD2 | TRBV29-1 | TGCAGCGGGCGCAGCGGGGGCCATAACACCGGGGAGCTGTTTTTT | CSGRSGGHNTGELFF
TRBJ1-5 | . | TRBD1 | TRBV6-6 | TGTGCCAGCAGTTATGGGACAGGGGGGCAGCCCCAGCATTTT | CASSYGTGGQPQHF
TRBJ1-2 | few | . | TRBV13 | TGTGCCAGCAGCTTAGGAGCCGGTCGAAAGAGTGGCTACACCTTC | CASSLGAGRKSGYTF
TRBJ1-4 | . | . | TRBV30 | TGTGCCTGGAGTCCCACAGGGTCAGGACTGTTTTTT | CAWSPTGSGLFF
TRBJ2-6 | . | . | TRBV6-5 | TGTGCCAGCAGCCCAATCTCTGGGGCCAACGTCCTGACTTTC | CASSPISGANVLTF
TRBJ1-1 | . | TRBD1 | TRBV7-2 | TGTGCCAGCAGCTTAGCCGGGACAGGGTGGACTGAAGCTTTCTTT | CASSLAGTGWTEAFF
TRBJ2-3 | . | TRBD2 | TRBV5-1 | TGCGCCAGCAGCTTAACTAGCGGGGGCTCGACAGATACGCAGTATTTT | CASSLTSGGSTDTQYF
TRBJ2-2 | . | . | TRBV30 | TGTGCCTGGAAAAGGGAGGCCGGGGAGCTGTTTTTT | CAWKREAGELFF
TRBJ1-6 | . | TRBD1 | TRBV28 | TGTGCCAGCAGTCCCGGACAGGTGCGTTCACCCCTCCACTTT | CASSPGQVRSPLHF
TRBJ1-6 | once | . | TRBV2 | TGTGCCAGCAGAGCTTCAAGGGAGCCATCCAGTTCACCCCTCCACTTT | CASRASREPSSSPLHF
TRBJ2-7 | . | . | TRBV5-6 | TGTGCCAGCAGCTTACCTGGGGGGGCCGACGTCTACGAGCAGTACTTC | CASSLPGGADVYEQYF